Below, 12 T cell receptor beta chains from the same sample are listed, as sequenced in a study of cytomegalovirus exposure and HLA in healthy donors. The PCR ran on 60 Vbeta and 13 Jbeta primers. Libraries were prepared by immunoSEQ multiplex PCR; TCRdb keeps only in-frame clonotypes and omits some of them. The table lists about 90,000 clones, roughly 79% of them singletons. Sequencing was performed on PBMCs. Receptors were obtained from a man between 25 and 39 years old in good health and CMV-seronegative.

This rearrangement joins TRBV4-3 to TRBJ2-1; tentatively, D is TRBD2 (5 bases). The CDR3 runs 14 residues. Trimming took off 0 bases at V and 8 bases at J, with 11 bases between the two ends. The germline V gene has CDR1 LGHNA and CDR2 YSLEER. The CDR3 bases are TGCGCCAGCAGCCAAGAATTAACGGAGGATGAGCAGTTCTTC. Amino acid sequence: CASSQELTEDEQFF.

This clone was detected a few times. V usage is TRBV15 and J usage is TRBJ1-1; weak D call: TRBD1 (6 bases). The V end was cut by 2 bases, the J end by 4 bases, with 11 bases between. The CDR3 runs 14 residues. The V gene's germline CDR1 is LNHNV and CDR2 YYDKDF (reference sequence). The DNA for the CDR3 is TGTGCCACCAGCAGACCTCAGGGGCGCACTGAAGCTTTCTTT. Translating gives CATSRPQGRTEAFF.

A few counts support this clone. The chain couples TRBV4-1 to TRBJ1-1; 9 nucleotides align to TRBD1. The V and J ends lost 1 base and 1 base, in that order; junction bases with no gene match: 4. The CDR3 extends over 16 amino acids. Germline assignment: CDR1 MGHRA and CDR2 YSYEKL. Here the CDR3 DNA reads TGCGCCAGCAGCCAAGTCCCGGGACAGGGGAACACTGAAGCTTTCTTT. This encodes CASSQVPGQGNTEAFF.

This chain links TRBV7-2 with TRBJ1-2, with 7 nucleotides matching TRBD1. CDR1 is SGHTA, CDR2 FQGNSA, per germline. This CDR3 has 15 amino acids. V was pared by 5 bases and J by 1 base, with 7 bases of the junction left unmatched. The CDR3 reads CASSLPTGHNYGYTF. CDR3 sequence (DNA): TGTGCCAGCAGCCTTCCGACAGGGCATAACTATGGCTACACCTTC.

The chain has TRBV6-5 and TRBJ1-2; 11 nucleotides match TRBD1. Germline-derived CDR1 and CDR2 are MNHEY and SVGAGI. This CDR3 contains 14 residues. Losses at the gene ends were 8 bases for V and 5 bases for J; bases not matched to a gene: 7. The DNA of the CDR3 is TGTGCCAGCGGACAGGGGGCATCAGGGTATGGCTACACCTTC. Amino acid sequence: CASGQGASGYGYTF.

V and J are TRBV2 and TRBJ2-1, with D perhaps TRBD1 (6 bases). Germline V lookup: CDR1 SNHLY, CDR2 FYNNEI. V was pared by 5 bases and J by 1 base, with 12 bases between. CDR3 length equals 15 residues. The CDR3 bases are TGTGCCAGCAGTCGGTCAGGGGCTTCCTACAATGAGCAGTTCTTC. Protein sequence: CASSRSGASYNEQFF.

This chain joins TRBV5-6 and TRBJ1-2; no firm D call. V lost 0 bases and J 5 bases, leaving 14 bases between the germline ends. The V gene's germline CDR1 is SGHDT and CDR2 YYEEEE. The CDR3 covers 15 residues. The CDR3 DNA reads as TGTGCCAGCAGCTTGGTTTCTGGAGGGAAGTATGGCTACACCTTC. As protein: CASSLVSGGKYGYTF.

The V and J genes are TRBV5-1 and TRBJ2-7; perhaps TRBD1 as D (6 bases). CDR1 is SGHRS and CDR2 is YFSETQ in the germline V gene. The CDR3 contains 14 residues. Trimming shortened V by 2 bases and J by 5 bases, and 14 bases separated the two germline ends. The CDR3: CASSLSPGVDEQYF. The CDR3 coding sequence is TGCGCCAGCAGCTTATCGCCAGGGGTCGACGAGCAGTACTTC.

This clone came up once. The V call is TRBV5-1, the J call TRBJ2-1; D not certain. This CDR3 has 12 residues. Germline V gene data show CDR1 as SGHRS and CDR2 as YFSETQ. Trimming left V 0 bases short and J 9 bases short, with 7 bases between. CDR3 nucleotide sequence: TGCGCCAGCAGCTTGGTAAACAGTGAGCAGTTCTTC. Amino acids: CASSLVNSEQFF.

With respect to this clone: At one of its ends the junction is not consistent with the germline gene, which may arise from a read error. This sequence joins TRBV19 and TRBJ2-7; D not certain. The length of the CDR3 is 12 residues. The germline V gene has CDR1 LNHDA and CDR2 SQIVND (reference sequence). The DNA of the CDR3 is TGTGCCAGTAGTGACGACTCCCACGAGCAGTACTTC. Translating gives CASSDDSHEQYF.

The chain links TRBV5-1 to TRBJ1-3, with D possibly being TRBD1 (6 bases). The CDR3 spans 15 residues. V dropped 4 bases and J dropped 2 bases, with 13 bases sitting between them. Per germline, CDR1 SGHRS and CDR2 YFSETQ. The CDR3 spells CASSASGVPGNTIYF. The CDR3, as DNA: TGCGCCAGCAGCGCATCAGGGGTGCCTGGAAACACCATATATTTT. Combining the CDR3 with reference TRBV5-1 and TRBJ1-3 gives the whole variable domain KAGVTQTPRYLIKTRGQQVTLSCSPISGHRSVSWYQQTPGQGLQFLFEYFSETQRNKGNFPGRFSGRQFSNSRSEMNVSTLELGDSALYLCASSASGVPGNTIYFGEGSWLTVV.

This chain joins TRBV7-3 and TRBJ2-5, with 7 bases aligning to TRBD1. Trimming took 6 bases from V and 2 from J; bases not matched to a gene: 12. The CDR3 runs to 16 residues. Germline V gene data show CDR1 as SGHTA and CDR2 as FQGTGA. The CDR3 is CASSLGPGQPQETQYF. CDR3 in DNA: TGTGCCAGCAGTTTAGGTCCGGGACAGCCACAAGAGACCCAGTACTTC. Based on the CDR3 plus reference TRBV7-3 and TRBJ2-5, the full variable domain is GAGVSQTPSNKVTEKGKYVELRCDPISGHTALYWYRQSLGQGPEFLIYFQGTGAADDSGLPNDRFFAVRPEGSVSTLKIQRTERGDSAVYLCASSLGPGQPQETQYFGPGTRLLVL.